The 5 T cell receptor beta chains given below trace back to one sample, sequenced in a study of blood T cell repertoires in COVID-19. The data were produced by immunoSEQ multiplex PCR, yet TCRdb's version contains in-frame clones alone and is incomplete. The profile shows nearly 90,000 clones, about nine tenths of them singletons. Source material: peripheral blood. Every receptor here comes from a man in his sixties with acute or convalescent COVID-19.

The sample holds one count of this clone. V usage is TRBV27 and J usage is TRBJ2-3, with D perhaps TRBD1 (6 bases). The CDR3 is made up of 16 amino acids. Germline V CDR1 and CDR2: MNHEY, SMNVEV (reference sequence). With 5 bases removed from V and 0 bases from J, the gap between germline ends came to 15 bases. CDR3 region: CASSGTQYLSTDTQYF. In DNA, the CDR3 is TGTGCCAGCAGTGGGACACAGTACCTTAGCACAGATACGCAGTATTTT.

The chain joins TRBV24-1 to TRBJ2-3; the match to TRBD2 covers 8 bases. This CDR3 has 18 residues. Germline CDR1 is KGHDR and CDR2 is SFDVKD. J gave up 4 bases and V 10 bases, and 21 bases lay outside the gene matches. CDR3 loop: CATSDSRTSSVASDTQYF. CDR3 sequence (DNA): TGTGCCACGTCAGACAGCCGGACTAGCAGTGTGGCTTCAGATACGCAGTATTTT.

The chain recombines TRBV6-5 with TRBJ2-7, with TRBD1 as a possible D gene (6 bases). CDR3 length: 13 residues. Trimming shortened V by 6 bases and J by 0 bases, and 9 bases separated the two germline ends. Germline V gene data show CDR1 as MNHEY and CDR2 as SVGAGI. The CDR3 DNA sequence: TGTGCCAGCAGCGAGGACAGCTCCTACGAGCAGTACTTC. This gives the protein CASSEDSSYEQYF.

The rearrangement uses TRBV6-2 or TRBV6-3 and TRBJ1-1; TRBD1 aligns across 9 bases. Losses at the gene ends were 3 bases for V and 5 bases for J; bases not matched to a gene: 10. CDR3 size: 16 residues. From germline, CDR1 is MNHEY and CDR2 SVGEGT. CDR3 DNA sequence: TGTGCCAGCAGTTATTACGCCGGGACAGGGAGTACTGAAGCTTTCTTT. This translates into CASSYYAGTGSTEAFF.

The chain employs TRBV13 and TRBJ1-2; possibly TRBD1 for D (6 bases). The CDR3 is made up of 15 amino acids. The germline CDR1 and CDR2 sequences are PRHDT and FYEKMQ (reference sequence). V was trimmed by 5 bases and J by 0 bases, leaving 13 bases between them. CDR3 amino acids: CASSRGQKANYGYTF. In DNA form, the CDR3 reads TGTGCCAGCAGCCGAGGACAGAAGGCTAACTATGGCTACACCTTC.